The 30 T cell receptor beta chains presented below share a single source sample, sequenced in a study of tumor-infiltrating lymphocytes in primary liver carcinoma. Unsorted bulk tissue, about 17-33 mg of it, served as the source for co-extraction of RNA and DNA. Making TCR beta cDNA involved approximately 480 ng total RNA and a constant-region primer. Investigators got TCR beta libraries out of three nested multiplex PCR rounds, done with slightly modified ARM-PCR. In the first two PCR rounds, TRBV1-TRBV30 forward primers were paired with a C-beta reverse primer, and each round lasted roughly 9 cycles. TCRdb used MiXCR to reprocess the multiplex PCR reads, holding one entry per CDR3 protein. In the table there are about 78,000 distinct CDR3 sequences, over 60% of which are singletons. Material: liver tumor tissue from sampling region 4. Subset here: tumor region T4, right-lateral pole. All receptors derive from a man in his forties with primary liver carcinoma and hepatitis B virus infection.

This clonotype is medium-sized within its sample. This chain joins TRBV6-1 and TRBJ1-5, with 8 bases matching TRBD1. V shed 0 bases and J 6 bases; nucleotides not matched to a gene: 1. The CDR3 length is 14 residues. Germline V lookup: CDR1 MNHNS, CDR2 SASEGT. This CDR3 is CASSEAQGAQPQHF. The CDR3 bases are TGTGCCAGCAGTGAAGCGCAGGGGGCTCAGCCCCAGCATTTT.

Regarding this clonotype: The junction does not match germline at one end; this may be a read error. The chain carries TRBV12-3 or TRBV12-4 and TRBJ2-2; D is unclear. The CDR3 has 12 amino acids. CDR3 region: CASSPDTWELFF. In nucleotides, the CDR3 is TGTGCTAGCAGTCCGGATACCTGGGAGCTGTTTTTT.

This clonotype was recorded many times. This chain links TRBV20-1 with TRBJ2-1, with TRBD2 matching over 8 bases. The CDR3 loop spans 13 amino acids. J lost 6 bases, V lost 3 bases, and 4 bases had no gene match. The germline CDR1 and CDR2 sequences are DFQATT and SNEGSKA (reference sequence). The CDR3 loop reads CSARGTSSNEQFF. The CDR3 region has the DNA TGCAGTGCTAGGGGGACTAGTAGCAATGAGCAGTTCTTC.

This chain uses TRBV5-6 with TRBJ1-2; D is perhaps TRBD1 (6 bases). The V gene's germline CDR1 is SGHDT and CDR2 YYEEEE. V shed 9 bases and J shed 1 base, with 16 bases lying between them. The CDR3 loop spans 14 amino acids. The CDR3 bases are TGTGCCAACACCGTCACAGGGATTAACTATGGCTACACCTTC. Translating gives CANTVTGINYGYTF.

This clonotype came up a few times. Possible read error: a much larger clone is one base away. J is TRBJ2-5 and V is TRBV29-1; 8 bases line up with TRBD2. The CDR3 sequence is 17 residues long. Unmatched junction bases numbered 13, after V lost 0 bases and J lost 4 bases. CDR1 and CDR2 (germline): SQVTM, ANQGSEA. This chain's CDR3 is CSVEETTSEKVAETQYF. CDR3 in DNA: TGCAGCGTTGAAGAGACGACTAGCGAGAAAGTTGCAGAGACCCAGTACTTC.

This chain uses TRBV11-2 with TRBJ2-7; 14 nucleotides match TRBD2. Germline lookup yields CDR1 SGHAT and CDR2 FQNNGV. CDR3 size: 19 residues. The V and J ends lost 2 bases and 4 bases, in that order; junction bases with no gene match: 13. The CDR3 DNA reads TGTGCCAGCAGCTTATCCGTTGGACTAGCGGGAGGATTACCGTACGAGCAGTACTTC. Translating it yields CASSLSVGLAGGLPYEQYF.

The chain couples TRBV28 to TRBJ1-5; 9 bases map to TRBD1. Germline CDR1 reads MDHEN; CDR2 reads SYDVKM. With V trimmed by 6 bases and J by 2 bases, 14 bases remained unmatched. The CDR3 runs to 18 residues. The CDR3 is CASSTGQGTFIGNQPQHF. The CDR3 DNA sequence: TGTGCCAGCAGCACCGGACAGGGGACGTTTATTGGCAATCAGCCCCAGCATTTT.

This clonotype showed up just once. It may be a read error: a sequence one base away is much more abundant. The V and J genes are TRBV30 and TRBJ1-5; D gene unclear. Germline V gene lookup returns CDR1 GTSNPN and CDR2 SVGIG (reference sequence). The CDR3 runs 14 residues. DNA for the CDR3: TGTGCCTGGAGTGGACAACTAAGCAATCGGCCCCAGCATTTT. Residues: CAWSGQLSNRPQHF.

There are many counts of this clonotype. The chain carries TRBV6-2 or TRBV6-3 and TRBJ2-7; D might be TRBD2 (5 bases). V was cut by 2 bases and J by 3 bases, with 26 bases left in between. CDR3 length equals 19 residues. Germline CDR1 is MNHEY and CDR2 is SVGEGT. CDR3 sequence: CASSYPSRVATPNVYEQYF. DNA of the CDR3: TGTGCCAGCAGTTACCCCTCGAGGGTCGCGACTCCTAATGTCTACGAGCAGTACTTC.

This clonotype has at least ten counts. The CDR3 DNA reads as TGTGCCAGCAGTTTAGGGGGGGGAGGAAAAAACATTCAGTACTTC. Protein: CASSLGGGGKNIQYF. The genes are TRBV12-3 or TRBV12-4 and TRBJ2-4, with 7 bases fitting TRBD2. The CDR3 has 15 residues. The trim removed 1 base at V and 4 bases at J, leaving 4 bases unmatched.

Concerning this clonotype itself: Since no conserved phenylalanine or tryptophan closes the CDR3, a read error is the likely cause. The genes are TRBV11-1 and TRBJ2-1; 8 bases agree with TRBD2. This CDR3 region has 16 residues. Germline assignment: CDR1 SGHAT and CDR2 FQDESV (reference sequence). CDR3 in DNA: TGTGCCAGCAGCCCACGACTAACGGGAGGGCACAATAAGCAGTTCCTC. Encoded protein: CASSPRLTGGHNKQFL.

Concerning this clonotype itself: The junction does not match germline at one end; this may be a read error. The chain has TRBV6-5 and TRBJ2-1; the D gene is possibly TRBD1 (5 bases). The CDR3 runs 16 residues. Germline-derived CDR1 and CDR2 are MNHEY and SVGAGI. DNA of the CDR3: TGTGCCAGTTCTCGTGTAATCGCAGGGTTTCGGAATGAACAGTTCTTC. Encoded protein: CASSRVIAGFRNEQFF.

Notes on this clonotype: The germline gene is not matched at one end of the junction; a read error may be the cause. The CDR3 DNA follows: TGTGTCAGCAGCTTAGTCGGACGGTGCACCGGGAAGCTGTTTTTT. This translates into CVSSLVGRCTGKLFF. The rearrangement uses TRBV11-2 and TRBJ2-2; the D gene is possibly TRBD2 (5 bases). CDR1 and CDR2 (germline): SGHAT, FQNNGV. The CDR3 spans 15 residues.

The chain links TRBV11-2 to TRBJ2-1; TRBD2 matches 9 bases. Germline trimming cut 4 bases from V and 15 bases from J; bases unmatched to any gene: 19. The CDR3 has 16 residues. Germline values: CDR1 SGHAT, CDR2 FQNNGV. The CDR3 DNA follows: TGTGCCAGCAGCTACTCTTCGCGTAGCGGGAGAGGAGGCGGGTTCTTC. Translation gives CASSYSSRSGRGGGFF.

This clonotype was observed a few times. A much larger clone differs from this one at a single base, so this may be a read error. The chain combines TRBV5-6 with TRBJ2-2; D is possibly TRBD2 (5 bases). Deletions cut 1 base from V and 0 bases from J, with 10 bases between. CDR3 length: 16 amino acids. Germline V gives CDR1 SGHDT, CDR2 YYEEEE. CDR3 loop: CASSLTGRSNTGELFF. The CDR3 DNA is TGTGCCAGCAGCTTGACGGGAAGGTCGAACACCGGGGAGCTGTTTTTT.

At least ten counts were recorded for this clonotype. The chain recombines TRBV7-9 with TRBJ2-1; tentative D call: TRBD1 (5 bases). CDR3 length: 12 amino acids. Germline-derived CDR1 and CDR2 are SEHNR and FQNEAQ (reference sequence). V lost 4 bases to trimming and J lost 9 bases, with 10 bases between them. The CDR3 protein is CASSSQGGEQFF. Here the CDR3 DNA reads TGTGCCAGCAGCTCCCAGGGTGGTGAGCAGTTCTTC. Using reference TRBV7-9 and TRBJ2-1 for the parts outside the CDR3, the full variable domain is DTGVSQNPRHKITKRGQNVTFRCDPISEHNRLYWYRQTLGQGPEFLTYFQNEAQLEKSRLLSDRFSAERPKGSFSTLEIQRTEQGDSAMYLCASSSQGGEQFFGPGTRLTVL.

Concerning this clonotype: A read error may be the cause here, since a much bigger clone is one base away. The chain combines TRBV6-5 with TRBJ2-1; possible D gene TRBD2, 5 bases. The CDR3 extends over 14 amino acids. Germline loops: CDR1 MNHEY, CDR2 SVGAGI. CDR3 amino acids: CASSVSGRINKQFF. In nucleotides, the CDR3 is TGTGCCAGCAGTGTCAGTGGGAGAATCAATAAGCAGTTCTTC.

In its sample, this clonotype was seen many times. The chain employs TRBV29-1 and TRBJ2-7; no reliable D call. Per the germline V gene, CDR1 is SQVTM and CDR2 is ANQGSEA. V dropped 0 bases and J dropped 1 base, with 16 bases sitting between them. This CDR3 has 16 residues. The CDR3 DNA reads TGCAGCGTTGAAGATCAAGAGGCCACCCCTTCCTACGAGCAGTACTTC. This translates into CSVEDQEATPSYEQYF.

There are a few counts of this clonotype. This sequence may be a read error, since a much larger clone differs from it by one base. This sequence joins TRBV7-8 and TRBJ2-1, with TRBD2 matching 13 bases. V shed 1 base and J 9 bases; nucleotides not matched to a gene: 12. The CDR3 contains 18 residues. Germline CDR1 reads SGHVS; CDR2 reads FQNEAQ. CDR3 amino acids: CASSLGPRTSGSGSEQFF. CDR3 DNA sequence: TGTGCCAGCAGCTTAGGCCCTAGGACTAGCGGGAGTGGTAGTGAGCAGTTCTTC.

This clonotype was seen repeatedly, ten times or more. V usage is TRBV4-1 and J usage is TRBJ1-1; no firm D call. Germline V gene sequence: CDR1 MGHRA, CDR2 YSYEKL. This CDR3 has 16 residues. The ends were cut back, 4 bases at V and 1 base at J, with 16 bases in the middle. CDR3 in amino acids: CASSPRDPGRNTEAFF. CDR3 sequence (DNA): TGCGCCAGCAGCCCGCGAGACCCTGGAAGGAACACTGAAGCTTTCTTT.

Concerning this clonotype itself: One end of the junction varies from germline; a read error may be responsible. V usage is TRBV12-3 or TRBV12-4 and J usage is TRBJ2-2; D is perhaps TRBD1 (6 bases). The CDR3 loop spans 14 amino acids. CDR3 sequence reads: CVSRDMVNTGELFF. In nucleotides, the CDR3 is TGTGTCAGCAGGGACATGGTTAACACCGGGGAGCTGTTTTTT.

This clonotype was picked up many times. The genes are TRBV11-2 and TRBJ2-2, with 8 bases that match TRBD1. CDR1 and CDR2 from the germline V gene are SGHAT and FQNNGV. Trimming cost V 8 bases and J 6 bases; bases outside gene matches: 8. The CDR3 has 14 amino acids. The CDR3 DNA sequence: TGTGCCAGCCGGCGGACAGGGTCTCCCGGGGAGCTGTTTTTT. It codes for CASRRTGSPGELFF.

The rearrangement links TRBV12-3 or TRBV12-4 to TRBJ2-1; D call uncertain. This CDR3 is 12 amino acids long. The V end lost 10 bases, the J end lost 3 bases, and 10 bases lay between the germline ends. The CDR3 DNA reads as TGTGCCATCAAAGGAGACTACAATGAGCAGTTCTTC. It specifies CAIKGDYNEQFF.

On this clonotype itself: The CDR3 does not close with the conserved phenylalanine or tryptophan, likely indicating a read error. The chain links TRBV29-1 to TRBJ1-2; D is uncertain. This CDR3 region has 8 residues. CDR1 SQVTM and CDR2 ANQGSEA come from the germline V gene. This chain's CDR3 is CSANGYTL. DNA of the CDR3: TGCAGCGCAAATGGTTACACCCTC.

CDR3 sequence (DNA): TGTGCCAGCTGTGGTAACAACTACGAGCAGTACTTC. Encoded protein: CASCGNNYEQYF. The chain is built from TRBV25-1 and TRBJ2-7; D is unclear. Per the germline V gene, CDR1 is MGHDK and CDR2 is SYGVNS. The CDR3 extends over 12 amino acids. Trimming cost V 8 bases and J 3 bases, with 11 bases left between them.

The chain carries TRBV7-9 and TRBJ2-3; 15 bases map to TRBD2. The CDR3 has 17 amino acids. V was pared by 10 bases and J by 4 bases, with 12 bases of the junction left unmatched. Germline assignment: CDR1 SEHNR and CDR2 FQNEAQ (reference sequence). CDR3 DNA: TGTGCCATCAACCTGTGGACTAGCGGGAGGGTCCCAGATACGCAGTATTTT. As protein: CAINLWTSGRVPDTQYF. Combining the CDR3 with reference TRBV7-9 and TRBJ2-3 gives the whole variable domain DTGVSQNPRHKITKRGQNVTFRCDPISEHNRLYWYRQTLGQGPEFLTYFQNEAQLEKSRLLSDRFSAERPKGSFSTLEIQRTEQGDSAMYLCAINLWTSGRVPDTQYFGPGTRLTVL.

This clonotype was seen a single time. As the CDR3 is not closed by the conserved phenylalanine or tryptophan, this likely results from a read error. The CDR3 is CASSHGPGAIGANVLTS. In DNA form, the CDR3 reads TGCGCCAGCAGCCACGGTCCAGGAGCCATTGGGGCCAATGTCCTGACTTCC. The rearrangement uses TRBV4-1 and TRBJ2-6; the D gene is possibly TRBD1 (5 bases). CDR3 length: 17 amino acids. Germline-derived CDR1 and CDR2 are MGHRA and YSYEKL.

This clonotype was detected only once. The rearrangement uses TRBV12-3 or TRBV12-4 and TRBJ1-3, with D perhaps TRBD1 (5 bases). V was trimmed by 7 bases and J by 9 bases, leaving 19 bases between them. The CDR3 has 14 residues. CDR3 sequence reads: CASNPIGIGGTIYF. As DNA, the CDR3 is TGTGCCAGCAACCCCATAGGCATTGGGGGCACCATATATTTT.

This clonotype was picked up one time. Relative to the germline gene, one junction end is altered; a read error may explain this. The chain is built from TRBV6-5 and TRBJ2-7, with D perhaps matching TRBD2 (6 bases). The CDR3 contains 13 residues. Germline CDR1 is MNHEY and CDR2 is SVGAGI. Here the CDR3 reads CASSWDLTYEQHF. Written as DNA, the CDR3 is TGTGCCAGCAGTTGGGACTTAACCTACGAGCAGCACTTC.

Points on this clonotype: An end of the junction differs from the germline gene, which may be a read error. The J gene is TRBJ1-4, the V gene TRBV11-2; D possibly corresponds to TRBD1 (5 bases). In germline, CDR1 is SGHAT, CDR2 FQNNGV. The CDR3 spans 14 residues. CDR3 DNA: TGTGCCAGCAGCTTGGAGGCTGGGGACGAAAAACTGTCTTTT. Protein sequence: CASSLEAGDEKLSF.